The rows below give T cell receptor beta chains drawn from one sample of a study of cytomegalovirus exposure and HLA in healthy donors. Measured with immunoSEQ multiplex PCR; TCRdb has only the in-frame clones, and not every one. This table holds around 140,000 clones, less than 90% found once. Material for sequencing was PBMCs. The receptors derive from a man aged 35 to 55 in good health and CMV-seronegative. Each CDR3 is given with its conserved first and last residue. A D gene is named only where the DNA matches it firmly. The size entry is marked missing in some rows and otherwise reads once, few, many or a size class.

V	size	J	D	CDR3	DNA
TRBV9	once	TRBJ2-2	NA	CASSGGSLVTGELFF	TGTGCCAGCAGCGGAGGGTCTTTGGTCACCGGGGAGCTGTTTTTT
TRBV11-2	NA	TRBJ2-3	TRBD2	CASSLGSGGWDTQYF	TGTGCCAGCAGCTTAGGGTCGGGGGGGTGGGATACGCAGTATTTT
TRBV2	NA	TRBJ1-5	NA	CASSSGKNQPQHF	TGTGCCAGCAGTTCCGGGAAGAATCAGCCCCAGCATTTT
TRBV6-5	NA	TRBJ1-2	NA	CASRGENYGYTF	TGTGCCAGCAGGGGCGAAAATTATGGCTACACCTTC
TRBV7-9	NA	TRBJ1-1	NA	CSSSLARILNTEAFF	TGTTCCAGCAGCTTAGCGCGGATTTTGAACACTGAAGCTTTCTTT
TRBV7-6	NA	TRBJ2-5	NA	CASSLGLERRSETQYF	TGTGCCAGCAGCTTAGGGCTAGAGCGGAGGTCAGAGACCCAGTACTTC
TRBV7-2	NA	TRBJ2-7	NA	CASSLVSGQPQSYEQYF	TGTGCCAGCAGCTTAGTATCCGGACAGCCACAATCCTACGAGCAGTACTTC
TRBV4-3	NA	TRBJ2-7	NA	CASSQDYGGGLIRYEQYF	TGCGCCAGCAGCCAAGATTATGGGGGGGGGCTAATAAGGTACGAGCAGTACTTC
TRBV9	NA	TRBJ1-1	TRBD1	CASSRDSRPRAEAFF	TGTGCCAGCAGTCGGGACAGCCGGCCGAGGGCTGAAGCTTTCTTT
TRBV5-6	NA	TRBJ2-5	TRBD2	CASSLAPGRAQETQYF	TGTGCCAGCAGCTTGGCTCCGGGGAGGGCCCAAGAGACCCAGTACTTC
TRBV29-1	NA	TRBJ1-3	NA	CSVGDSSGNTIYF	TGCAGCGTGGGGGACTCCTCTGGAAACACCATATATTTT
TRBV7-3	NA	TRBJ2-2	TRBD2	CASSPQRGTGELFF	TGTGCCAGCAGCCCCCAGCGGGGCACCGGGGAGCTGTTTTTT
TRBV5-6	NA	TRBJ2-7	TRBD2	CASSLFRNERDRVGYF	TGTGCCAGCAGCTTGTTTCGGAACGAGCGGGACCGCGTCGGGTACTTC
TRBV6-6	few	TRBJ2-7	TRBD1	CASQTGDEQYF	TGTGCCAGCCAGACAGGGGACGAGCAGTACTTC
TRBV2	NA	TRBJ2-3	NA	CASSSLAPDTQYF	TGTGCCAGCAGTTCACTAGCTCCGGATACGCAGTATTTT
TRBV4-1	NA	TRBJ1-1	TRBD1	CASSQVGKGATEAFF	TGCGCCAGCAGCCAAGTCGGAAAGGGGGCGACTGAAGCTTTCTTT
TRBV6-5	NA	TRBJ1-1	TRBD1	CASSYGQGSEAFF	TGTGCCAGCAGTTACGGACAGGGGTCTGAAGCTTTCTTT
TRBV9	NA	TRBJ2-3	NA	CASSVGQGTDTQYF	TGTGCCAGCAGCGTAGGGCAGGGAACAGATACGCAGTATTTT
TRBV5-1	NA	TRBJ2-7	NA	CASSLAGAGYEQYF	TGCGCCAGCAGCTTGGCAGGGGCCGGCTACGAGCAGTACTTC
TRBV6-5	NA	TRBJ1-2	TRBD1	CASSYATGGYGYTF	TGTGCCAGCAGTTACGCAACAGGGGGGTATGGCTACACCTTC
TRBV9	few	TRBJ1-2	NA	CASSFTRGGGYTF	TGTGCCAGCAGCTTTACAAGAGGTGGTGGCTACACCTTC
TRBV9	NA	TRBJ1-4	NA	CASSPTSSEKLFF	TGTGCCAGCAGCCCCACCTCGAGTGAAAAACTGTTTTTT
TRBV6-6	NA	TRBJ2-1	NA	CASSPDRVSYNEQFF	TGTGCCAGCAGTCCTGACAGAGTCTCCTACAATGAGCAGTTCTTC
TRBV2	NA	TRBJ1-5	NA	CASSVQSSNQPQHF	TGTGCCAGCAGTGTGCAGTCTAGCAATCAGCCCCAGCATTTT
TRBV6-5	NA	TRBJ2-5	TRBD1	CASSLGQGGETQYF	TGTGCCAGCAGCCTCGGACAGGGGGGAGAGACCCAGTACTTC
TRBV5-1	NA	TRBJ2-7	TRBD1	CASSSRGRIYEQYF	TGCGCCAGCAGCTCCAGGGGGCGCATCTACGAGCAGTACTTC
TRBV18	few	TRBJ2-1	NA	CASSPPSSDEQFF	TGTGCCAGCTCACCACCTTCTAGCGATGAGCAGTTCTTC
TRBV28	NA	TRBJ1-3	NA	CASSLRSPDTIYF	TGTGCCAGCAGTCTACGGAGTCCAGACACCATATATTTT
TRBV9	NA	TRBJ2-7	NA	CASSPGDRGSYEQYF	TGTGCCAGCAGCCCTGGGGATAGGGGCTCCTACGAGCAGTACTTC
TRBV7-9	NA	TRBJ2-7	TRBD1	CASSLGSTGGYHEQYF	TGTGCCAGCAGCTTAGGCAGTACAGGGGGCTACCACGAGCAGTACTTC
TRBV30	NA	TRBJ1-1	TRBD1	CAWSVGQGGEDFF	TGTGCCTGGAGTGTAGGACAGGGTGGTGAAGATTTCTTT
TRBV2	few	TRBJ2-5	TRBD2	CATEGGTSGRRETQYF	TGTGCCACAGAAGGCGGGACTAGCGGGAGAAGGGAGACCCAGTACTTC
TRBV6-4	NA	TRBJ1-2	NA	CAPPRPTNYGYTF	TGCGCCCCACCCAGGCCCACAAACTATGGCTACACCTTC
TRBV27	NA	TRBJ2-1	NA	CASKGGYNEQFF	TGTGCCAGCAAGGGGGGGTACAATGAGCAGTTCTTC
TRBV10-3	NA	TRBJ2-3	TRBD1	CAISPGQKSSTDTQYF	TGTGCCATCAGTCCGGGACAGAAATCTAGCACAGATACGCAGTATTTT
TRBV6-6	NA	TRBJ1-5	NA	CASSYPAGDGQPQHF	TGTGCCAGCAGTTACCCCGCAGGGGACGGACAGCCCCAGCATTTT
TRBV5-1	NA	TRBJ2-4	NA	CASSLDVGAIIQYF	TGCGCCAGCAGCTTGGATGTTGGAGCAATCATTCAGTACTTC
TRBV15	NA	TRBJ2-1	TRBD2	CATSRAGSGGWFF	TGTGCCACCAGCAGAGCTGGTTCGGGGGGATGGTTCTTC
TRBV7-9	few	TRBJ2-4	NA	CASSPGGASVAKNIQYF	TGTGCCAGCAGCCCTGGAGGGGCTAGCGTAGCCAAAAACATTCAGTACTTC
TRBV6-1	NA	TRBJ1-6	NA	CASSEREGGIGLHF	TGTGCCAGCAGTGAAAGGGAGGGTGGCATCGGGCTCCACTTT
TRBV10-3	NA	TRBJ2-5	TRBD2	CAISEGLAEETQYF	TGTGCCATCAGTGAGGGACTAGCGGAAGAGACCCAGTACTTC
TRBV6-6	NA	TRBJ1-5	TRBD1	CASRNDRAGNQPQHF	TGTGCCAGCAGAAACGACAGGGCGGGCAATCAGCCCCAGCATTTT
TRBV6-6	once	TRBJ1-1	TRBD1	CASRTGTVNTEAFF	TGTGCCAGCAGAACAGGGACAGTGAACACTGAAGCTTTCTTT
TRBV6-6	NA	TRBJ2-7	TRBD1	CASSFRDRTYEQYF	TGTGCCAGCAGTTTCCGGGACAGGACCTACGAGCAGTACTTC
TRBV4-1	NA	TRBJ2-5	TRBD2	CASSQDRLAGEVETQYF	TGCGCCAGCAGCCAAGATCGACTAGCGGGGGAGGTGGAGACCCAGTACTTC
TRBV14	NA	TRBJ2-3	NA	CASSVHTDTQYF	TGTGCCAGCAGCGTCCACACAGATACGCAGTATTTT
TRBV6-5	NA	TRBJ1-2	NA	CAARGGKPFGYTF	TGTGCCGCCCGCGGGGGGAAGCCGTTTGGCTACACCTTC
TRBV7-7	NA	TRBJ2-1	TRBD2	CASSLGLAGYNEQFF	TGTGCTAGCAGCTTAGGCCTAGCGGGATACAATGAGCAGTTCTTC
TRBV10-3	few	TRBJ1-5	NA	CAISETENQPQHF	TGTGCCATCAGTGAAACGGAGAATCAGCCCCAGCATTTT
TRBV7-2	NA	TRBJ2-7	NA	CASSLTAYEQYF	TGTGCCAGCAGCCTGACAGCCTACGAGCAGTACTTC
TRBV19	NA	TRBJ2-7	NA	CASSSGMGSYEQYF	TGTGCCAGTAGCTCAGGGATGGGGTCCTACGAGCAGTACTTC
TRBV27	NA	TRBJ2-7	TRBD2	CASNLGRGHSPSSYEQYF	TGTGCCAGCAACTTGGGGAGGGGCCATTCCCCAAGCTCCTACGAGCAGTACTTC
TRBV2	NA	TRBJ1-4	TRBD1	CASRKDRGLTNEKLFF	TGTGCCAGCAGGAAGGACAGGGGGCTGACTAATGAAAAACTGTTTTTT